The present entry profiles one T cell receptor (beta chain) with its context. This receptor's antigen is unknown. Per-base qualities were not stored, and no clone one base away is much larger. The label giving this sample's treatment or condition can be read as: roughly 10-day PBMC culture with coronavirus spike peptide pools or control peptides (ViraFEST assay). To expand antigen-specific T cells with peptide pools and then pick out the expanded clonotypes through TCR sequencing, the study relied on the ViraFEST assay. The convalescent patients' positive SARS-CoV-2 PCR tests fell between March and December 2020, which was before the Alpha, Beta and Delta variants emerged in the United States. Roughly 2.1 million PBMCs per well were cultured in IMDM with roughly 5% human AB serum and 9 to 10 IU/ml IL-2, plus 10 ug/ml peptide pools. On days 3 and 7, half of the culture medium was replaced with fresh IL-2-containing medium. After more than 8 days of culture, CD4+ T cells were isolated by negative selection using the EasySep CD4+ T cell isolation kit. Ficoll-Paque Plus gradient centrifugation was used to isolate PBMCs from whole blood, and the isolated PBMCs were then either used fresh or cryopreserved at -140C. Triplicate wells were generally used for each culture condition.

These data come from a study of vaccination and CD4 T cells after COVID-19 (dated by TCRdb to between 2021 and 2023). Context from the whole study: Convalescent patients had a positive SARS-CoV-2 result on nasal swab PCR, and of these patients, nine had mild disease and one had severe disease. In the convalescent cohort there were six males and four females, among whom were two Hispanic individuals, seven Caucasians, two Asians and one multiracial person. Participants received two doses of either the Pfizer-BioNTech BNT162b2 vaccine (n=8) or the Moderna mRNA-1273 vaccine (n=2). Post-COVID blood samples from convalescent patients were collected a median of about 100 days after diagnosis, with a range of 35 to 161 days. Post-vaccine blood samples were obtained a median of approximately 74 days after the second vaccine dose, with a range of about 12 to 241 days. Culture stimuli were overlapping spike peptide pools from SARS-CoV-2 and from the common cold coronaviruses HCoV-NL63, HCoV-OC43 and HCoV-229E. In control cultures, a CEFX viral epitope pool was used as positive control, an HIV-1 Nef peptide pool was used as negative control, or no peptide was added. In roughly 10 COVID-19 convalescent patients and 4 infection-naive healthy vaccine recipients, the spike-specific CD4+ TCR repertoire before mRNA vaccination was compared with the repertoire after mRNA vaccination.

General conclusions and limits of the study: The median count of SARS-CoV-2-reactive clonotypes went up from approximately 20 after infection to 38 after vaccination, although the change was not significant. In convalescent patients, a median around 89% of post-vaccine SARS-CoV-2-reactive clones were detected only after vaccination, suggesting vaccine-specific priming. Of the vaccine-specific clones found in convalescent patients, nearly all (304 of 307) were mono-reactive for SARS-CoV-2 spike instead of being cross-reactive with common cold coronaviruses. The number of convalescent patients in the study was relatively small, and the study did not examine early timepoints following natural infection.

The CDR3 runs 16 amino acids, cysteine and phenylalanine included. CDR3 DNA only is kept here, 48 bases in frame from base 1. Here V drops 6 bases and J drops 4 bases, and the junction holds 11 bases not matched to any gene. CDR1 SNHLY and CDR2 FYNNEI were looked up in the germline V gene. Preparation of the library involved PCR. At the Johns Hopkins FTIC core, DNA from the cultured CD4+ T cells underwent TCR sequencing with the Oncomine TCR Beta short-read assay. The QIAamp micro DNA kit was used to extract genomic DNA from the cultured CD4+ T cells. Oncomine TCR Beta libraries made from cultured CD4+ T cells were pooled using unique dual indexes and sequenced on an Illumina iSeq 100. As for the authors' bioinformatics: Non-productive sequences were removed, and CDR3s not starting with C, not ending with F or W, or shorter than 7 amino acids were discarded. The MANAFEST web application was used to identify antigen-specific clonotypes by comparing peptide-stimulated wells against reference wells and other culture wells. To be called positive, a clone needed an FDR below 0.05, an odds ratio above 5, and a productive frequency above 0.1% in at least two of three replicate wells. Cross-reactive clonotypes were defined as significantly expanded in both SARS-CoV-2 spike wells and at least one common cold coronavirus spike condition. Using R version 3.6.1, CDR3 homology was evaluated through Levenshtein distances (stringdist) along with unrooted phylogenetic trees (ape). TCRdb's own reprocessing of the public reads used fastp at Q25 and MiXCR and kept productive beta chains. Records with the same CDR3 protein are collapsed into one entry carrying the most frequent genes and DNA. Clone size and V and J calls follow TCRdb, not the original study. Recorded for this sample are around 5,900 distinct CDR3 sequences; around 50% of them occurred a single time. Clones ranked in the top ten supply roughly 30% of the sample.

The source is a human donor who had recovered from COVID-19. This chain joins TRBV2 to TRBJ2-3, with 9 junctional bases fitting TRBD2. Source material: CD4+ T cells from blood, cultured in vitro. The DNA sequence reads TGTGCCAGCAGGACTCCCTTTAGCGGGGGAGCAGATACGCAGTATTTT. This encodes CASRTPFSGGADTQYF.